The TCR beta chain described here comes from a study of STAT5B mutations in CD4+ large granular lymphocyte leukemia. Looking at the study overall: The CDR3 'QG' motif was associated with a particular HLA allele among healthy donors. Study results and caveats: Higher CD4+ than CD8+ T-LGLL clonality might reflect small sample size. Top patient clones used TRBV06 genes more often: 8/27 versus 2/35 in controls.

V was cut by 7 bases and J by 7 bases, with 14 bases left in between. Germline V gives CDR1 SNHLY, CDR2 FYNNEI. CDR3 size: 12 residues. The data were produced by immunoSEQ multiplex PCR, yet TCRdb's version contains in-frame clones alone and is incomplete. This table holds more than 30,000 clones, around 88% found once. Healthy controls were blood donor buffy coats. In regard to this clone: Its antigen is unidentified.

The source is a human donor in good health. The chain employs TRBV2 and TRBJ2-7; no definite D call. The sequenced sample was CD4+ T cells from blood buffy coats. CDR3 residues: CASTQRTLEQYF. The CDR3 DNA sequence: TGTGCCAGCACCCAACGGACGTTGGAGCAGTACTTC. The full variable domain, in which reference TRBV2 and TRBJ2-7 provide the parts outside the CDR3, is EPEVTQTPSHQVTQMGQEVILRCVPISNHLYFYWYRQILGQKVEFLVSFYNNEISEKSEIFDDQFSVERPDGSNFTLKIRSTKLEDSAMYFCASTQRTLEQYFGPGTRLTVT.